The clone carrying this T cell receptor (beta chain) was seen ten or more times. Its antigen remains unidentified. The data were taken from a study of blood T cells in healthy people across ages. General study points: Unsorted PBMC material precluded a definitive naive versus antigen-experienced comparison.

Together with a sample-barcoded 5' primer, a J-beta primer mix was included in a second PCR lasting about 6 to 11 cycles. TCRdb re-analysed the 5' RACE reads in MiXCR, keeping a single row per CDR3 protein. This table holds about 640,000 distinct CDR3 sequences, approximately 30% found once. V was shortened by 3 bases and J by 3 bases, with 18 bases between the two germline ends. The germline V gene encodes CDR1 DFQATT and CDR2 SNEGSKA (reference sequence). This CDR3 spans 15 amino acids. The clonotype originates from a woman older than 75 in good health. The sequencing input was blood. The V call is TRBV20-1, the J call TRBJ2-7; the D gene is possibly TRBD1 (6 bases). In nucleotides, the CDR3 is TGCAGTGCTAGCAGGTTTGGGCAGGGGCTCTACGAGCAGTACTTC. It codes for CSASRFGQGLYEQYF.